This is a list of T cell receptor beta chains from one sample in a study of shared clonotypes between healthy human individuals. The repertoire was sequenced with immunoSEQ multiplex PCR; TCRdb's copy has only in-frame clones and lacks some. This sample carries 2 million or so clones, approximately 95% of them seen once, and the ten largest clones take roughly 1%. The sequenced material came from naive CD8+ T cells sorted from blood. The receptors derive from a man aged 18 to 29 in good health. CDR3s include the opening cysteine and the closing phenylalanine or tryptophan. Each record gives: clone size, V gene, J gene, D gene, CDR3 protein, CDR3 DNA. A D gene is named only where the DNA matches it firmly. Expanded clones are given a class, and other clones once, few, many or no size at all.

clone_size: .
v_call: TRBV5-1
j_call: TRBJ2-1
d_call: .
cdr3_aa: CASSPSASTGYNEQFF
cdr3_nt: TGCGCCAGCAGCCCGTCCGCTAGCACCGGCTACAATGAGCAGTTCTTC

clone_size: .
v_call: TRBV7-2
j_call: TRBJ2-7
d_call: .
cdr3_aa: CASSFKERKSSYEQYF
cdr3_nt: TGTGCCAGCAGCTTTAAGGAGCGGAAGAGCTCCTACGAGCAGTACTTC

clone_size: .
v_call: TRBV19
j_call: TRBJ2-7
d_call: .
cdr3_aa: CASSMTPKSSYEQYF
cdr3_nt: TGTGCCAGTAGTATGACACCTAAAAGCTCCTACGAGCAGTACTTC

clone_size: .
v_call: TRBV6-4
j_call: TRBJ2-2
d_call: .
cdr3_aa: CASSDSRRLVSTGELFF
cdr3_nt: TGTGCCAGCAGTGACTCGAGGCGGCTAGTAAGCACCGGGGAGCTGTTTTTT

clone_size: .
v_call: TRBV11-2
j_call: TRBJ2-5
d_call: .
cdr3_aa: CASSLGPETQYF
cdr3_nt: TGTGCCAGCAGCTTAGGCCCGGAGACCCAGTACTTC

clone_size: .
v_call: TRBV7-9
j_call: TRBJ2-5
d_call: .
cdr3_aa: CASSPRGRETQYF
cdr3_nt: TGTGCCAGCTCCCCACGGGGAAGAGAGACCCAGTACTTC

clone_size: .
v_call: TRBV6-6
j_call: TRBJ1-2
d_call: TRBD1
cdr3_aa: CASSYPDRGIYGYTF
cdr3_nt: TGTGCCAGCAGTTACCCGGACAGGGGGATCTATGGCTACACCTTC

clone_size: once
v_call: TRBV28
j_call: TRBJ1-2
d_call: .
cdr3_aa: CASSLRLDRYTF
cdr3_nt: TGTGCCAGCAGTTTACGTCTCGATAGGTACACCTTC

clone_size: .
v_call: TRBV5-6
j_call: TRBJ2-7
d_call: .
cdr3_aa: CASSLGSKGYEQYF
cdr3_nt: TGTGCCAGCAGCTTGGGCTCTAAAGGATACGAGCAGTACTTC

clone_size: .
v_call: TRBV6-4
j_call: TRBJ2-7
d_call: TRBD1
cdr3_aa: CASSDSPGQPLSYEQYF
cdr3_nt: TGTGCCAGCAGTGACTCACCGGGACAGCCCCTCTCCTACGAGCAGTACTTC

clone_size: few
v_call: TRBV2
j_call: TRBJ2-1
d_call: TRBD2
cdr3_aa: CASMGTSGGAREQFF
cdr3_nt: TGTGCCAGCATGGGGACTAGCGGGGGGGCCCGGGAGCAGTTCTTC

clone_size: .
v_call: TRBV30
j_call: TRBJ1-2
d_call: .
cdr3_aa: CAWSVNRDGYTF
cdr3_nt: TGTGCCTGGAGTGTAAACAGGGATGGCTACACCTTC

clone_size: .
v_call: TRBV2
j_call: TRBJ2-3
d_call: .
cdr3_aa: CASKGGPTQDTQYF
cdr3_nt: TGTGCCAGCAAGGGGGGGCCCACCCAAGATACGCAGTATTTT

clone_size: .
v_call: TRBV28
j_call: TRBJ1-1
d_call: .
cdr3_aa: CASTFDGGEAFF
cdr3_nt: TGTGCCAGCACTTTTGATGGGGGTGAAGCTTTCTTT

clone_size: .
v_call: TRBV9
j_call: TRBJ2-3
d_call: TRBD2
cdr3_aa: CASSRGGGATDTQYF
cdr3_nt: TGTGCCAGCAGCCGGGGCGGGGGGGCAACAGATACGCAGTATTTT

clone_size: .
v_call: TRBV7-9
j_call: TRBJ1-1
d_call: .
cdr3_aa: CASSYLIGEGTEAFF
cdr3_nt: TGTGCCAGCAGCTACCTAATTGGAGAGGGCACTGAAGCTTTCTTT

clone_size: .
v_call: TRBV27
j_call: TRBJ2-6
d_call: .
cdr3_aa: CASSPGASGANVLTF
cdr3_nt: TGTGCCAGCAGTCCCGGAGCCTCTGGGGCCAACGTCCTGACTTTC

clone_size: .
v_call: TRBV7-9
j_call: TRBJ2-7
d_call: TRBD2
cdr3_aa: CASSQWGGEQYF
cdr3_nt: TGTGCCAGCAGCCAATGGGGGGGCGAGCAGTACTTC

clone_size: .
v_call: TRBV15
j_call: TRBJ1-5
d_call: TRBD1
cdr3_aa: CATSSPGQGFNQPQHF
cdr3_nt: TGTGCCACCAGCAGCCCGGGACAGGGCTTCAATCAGCCCCAGCATTTT

clone_size: .
v_call: TRBV19
j_call: TRBJ1-6
d_call: .
cdr3_aa: CASRTAGMKSPLHF
cdr3_nt: TGTGCCAGCCGTACGGCAGGGATGAAATCACCCCTCCACTTT

clone_size: .
v_call: TRBV2
j_call: TRBJ2-7
d_call: .
cdr3_aa: CASMDSLAYEQYF
cdr3_nt: TGTGCCAGCATGGACTCCCTCGCCTACGAGCAGTACTTC